This T cell receptor beta chain was captured in a study of graft-versus-host responses after intestinal transplantation. Looking at the study overall: Each recipient received a multivisceral, liver-intestinal, or isolated intestinal graft. Every recipient underwent anti-thymocyte globulin induction, then tacrolimus and steroids for roughly three years.

Study-wide results and limits: The marrow of recipients harbored GvH clones, and ileum or blood showed some of them first. Graft-versus-host to host-versus-graft clonal ratios in allografts were high in patients with graft-donor T cell macrochimerism.

The protocol was immunoSEQ multiplex PCR, while the TCRdb copy is restricted to in-frame clones and leaves out a portion. The repertoire holds 80,000 to 95,000 clones, 85% to 95% seen once, with about 2% in the top ten. Remarks on this clone: Antigen: not known. Other DNA sequences within the sample encode an identical CDR3.

Sequencing used unstimulated CD8+ T cells sorted from spleen or lymph node cells, obtained before intestinal transplant. This clonotype originated in a human donor who received an intestinal transplant.

The CDR3 DNA reads TGCGCCAGCAGCCAAGATGGAGCTAGTAACTCCTACGAGCAGTACTTC. Translating it yields CASSQDGASNSYEQYF. V is TRBV4-3 and J is TRBJ2-7, with D unclear. The CDR3 sequence is 16 residues long. Per the germline V gene, CDR1 is LGHNA and CDR2 is YSLEER. Trimming took 0 bases from V and 0 from J, leaving 12 bases between them.